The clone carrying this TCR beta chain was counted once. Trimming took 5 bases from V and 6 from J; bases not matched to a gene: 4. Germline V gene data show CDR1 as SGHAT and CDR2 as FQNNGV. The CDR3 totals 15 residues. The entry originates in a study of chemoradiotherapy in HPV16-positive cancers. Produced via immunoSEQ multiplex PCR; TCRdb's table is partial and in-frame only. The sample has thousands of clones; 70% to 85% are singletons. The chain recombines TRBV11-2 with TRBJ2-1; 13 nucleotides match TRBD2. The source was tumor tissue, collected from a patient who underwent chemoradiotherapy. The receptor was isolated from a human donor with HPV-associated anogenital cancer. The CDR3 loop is CASSLTSGRANEQFF. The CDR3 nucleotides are TGTGCCAGCAGCCTCACTAGCGGGAGGGCCAATGAGCAGTTCTTC.